The 6 T cell receptor beta chains presented below share a single source sample, sequenced in a study of blood T cell repertoires in COVID-19. The data were produced by immunoSEQ multiplex PCR, yet TCRdb's version contains in-frame clones alone and is incomplete. The table shows 200,000 or so clones, with roughly 80% occurring only once. The sequenced sample consisted of peripheral blood. These TCRs come from a human donor in a cohort sampled during active COVID-19.

The V call is TRBV12-5, the J call TRBJ2-5, with TRBD2 identical over 10 bases. The CDR3 is 15 residues long. Germline assignment: CDR1 LGHNT and CDR2 FRNRAP. J gave up 6 bases and V 6 bases, and 10 bases lay outside the gene matches. CDR3 DNA sequence: TGTGCTAGTGGCCTTGCTAGCGGGAGAGAGAAGACCCAGTACTTC. It translates to CASGLASGREKTQYF.

The genes are TRBV18 and TRBJ1-3, with D maybe TRBD1 (6 bases). V lost 5 bases and J 4 bases, leaving 9 bases between the germline ends. The CDR3 totals 13 residues. Germline V gives CDR1 KGHSH, CDR2 LQKENI. In nucleotides, the CDR3 is TGTGCCAGCTCATCTGGACAGGGAAACACCATATATTTT. This gives the protein CASSSGQGNTIYF.

The chain employs TRBV19 and TRBJ2-7; 11 nucleotides match TRBD2. The CDR3 consists of 16 residues. The junction had 4 bases not matched to a gene; V was cut back by 1 base and J by 2 bases. Looked up from germline, CDR1 is LNHDA and CDR2 is SQIVND (reference sequence). This CDR3 reads CASSIGLAGSPYEQYF. The CDR3 DNA reads as TGTGCCAGTAGTATAGGACTAGCGGGAAGCCCCTACGAGCAGTACTTC.

J is TRBJ1-2 and V is TRBV6-2 or TRBV6-3, with TRBD1 matching 7 bases. The CDR3 has 14 residues. The germline V gene has CDR1 MNHEY and CDR2 SVGEGT. V lost 6 bases to trimming and J lost 2 bases; unmatched junction nucleotides: 6. The CDR3 region has the DNA TGTGCCAGCAGCATCGACAGGGTAAACTATGGCTACACCTTC. The encoded protein is CASSIDRVNYGYTF.

V and J are TRBV6-1 and TRBJ1-6; a possible D gene is TRBD1 (5 bases). Germline V gene sequence: CDR1 MNHNS, CDR2 SASEGT. The V end lost 0 bases, the J end lost 10 bases, and 19 bases lay between the germline ends. The CDR3 extends over 17 amino acids. The CDR3 sequence: CASSEASLGRAASPLHF. The CDR3 DNA is TGTGCCAGCAGTGAAGCGAGTTTGGGCAGGGCCGCCTCACCCCTCCACTTT.

The chain combines TRBV28 with TRBJ2-7; possible D gene TRBD2, 5 bases. V lost 7 bases and J 0 bases, leaving 16 bases between the germline ends. The CDR3 totals 15 residues. Germline CDR1 MDHEN, CDR2 SYDVKM. The chain's CDR3 is CASKPTGSSSYEQYF. CDR3 sequence (DNA): TGTGCCAGCAAACCAACGGGGTCGAGCTCCTACGAGCAGTACTTC.